The 13 T cell receptor beta chains below were found in one sample sequenced in a study of blood T cells in healthy people across ages. A J-beta primer mix and a sample-barcoded 5' primer were used in a second PCR of about 7 to 12 cycles. MiXCR was run by TCRdb on the 5' RACE reads, yielding one entry per CDR3 protein. The data hold roughly 1,500,000 distinct CDR3 sequences, with around 42% observed a single time. Sequenced input: blood. The receptors were sampled from a woman between 18 and 29 years old in good health.

This clonotype was observed a handful of times. V and J are TRBV4-1 and TRBJ1-4; the match to TRBD1 covers 7 bases. The CDR3 runs 14 residues. The germline CDR1 and CDR2 sequences are MGHRA and YSYEKL. V gave up 4 bases and J gave up 4 bases; unmatched junction bases: 3. CDR3 in amino acids: CASSPQGYNEKLFF. The CDR3 nucleotides are TGCGCCAGCAGCCCACAGGGGTATAATGAAAAACTGTTTTTT.

This clonotype was counted a few times. V and J are TRBV12-3 or TRBV12-4 and TRBJ2-5; D is perhaps TRBD1 (7 bases). The ends were cut back, 6 bases at V and 4 bases at J, with 18 bases in the middle. The CDR3 has 15 amino acids. The CDR3 region is CASSNPRGERETQYF. The CDR3 DNA reads as TGTGCCAGCAGCAACCCCAGGGGGGAGAGAGAGACCCAGTACTTC.

The CDR3, as DNA: TGCGCCAGCAGCTTGGACGGCAGGAACAATGAGCAGTACTTC. This translates into CASSLDGRNNEQYF. The V gene is TRBV5-1, the J gene TRBJ2-1; D not certain. The J call is uncertain, as TRBJ2-7 better fits the DNA end. The CDR3 covers 14 residues. Germline V gene data show CDR1 as SGHRS and CDR2 as YFSETQ.

The DNA of the CDR3 is TGCAGCGTCGCAGCGGGGAGCTCCTACAATGAGCAGTACTTC. It codes for CSVAAGSSYNEQYF. The rearrangement joins TRBV29-1 to TRBJ2-1, with TRBD2 matching over 7 bases. The J call may not be correct, given that the DNA end is closer to TRBJ2-7. The CDR3 is 14 residues long. CDR1 is SQVTM, CDR2 ANQGSEA, per germline.

This clonotype has only a few counts. The gene calls are TRBV9 and TRBJ2-6, with D maybe TRBD1 (5 bases). The ends were cut back, 0 bases at V and 0 bases at J, with 22 bases in the middle. Per germline, CDR1 SGDLS and CDR2 YYNGEE. The CDR3 runs 21 residues. The CDR3 bases are TGTGCCAGCAGCGTAGGGCGCTACCAGGCTCAGGGTTCCTCTGGGGCCAACGTCCTGACTTTC. This gives the protein CASSVGRYQAQGSSGANVLTF.

This clonotype was found a few times. J is TRBJ2-2 and V is TRBV5-1; D not certain. CDR3 length: 15 amino acids. The V and J ends lost 4 bases and 0 bases respectively, with 10 bases between them. Germline CDR1 is SGHRS and CDR2 is YFSETQ. The CDR3 DNA follows: TGCGCCAGCAGCCGCTCCCAGCCGAACACCGGGGAGCTGTTTTTT. Residues: CASSRSQPNTGELFF.

The gene calls are TRBV12-3 or TRBV12-4 and TRBJ1-3; D is perhaps TRBD1 (5 bases). Trimming stripped 3 bases from V and 5 bases from J, with 8 bases between. This CDR3 region has 13 residues. The CDR3 sequence: CASSFQGRNTIYF. The CDR3 DNA follows: TGTGCCAGCAGTTTTCAGGGCCGAAACACCATATATTTT.

This clonotype was seen a single time. J is TRBJ1-2 and V is TRBV18; D not resolved. Germline V gene data show CDR1 as KGHSH and CDR2 as LQKENI. The CDR3 is 13 residues long. V was shortened by 3 bases and J by 8 bases, with 13 bases between the two germline ends. The CDR3 DNA is TGTGCCAGCTCACCGGGGTCTGACCGCGGCTACACCTTC. Translated, it gives CASSPGSDRGYTF.

This clonotype came up a few times. The V and J genes are TRBV20-1 and TRBJ2-1; 13 bases match TRBD2. The germline V gene has CDR1 DFQATT and CDR2 SNEGSKA (reference sequence). V shed 6 bases and J 6 bases; nucleotides not matched to a gene: 5. The CDR3 is 14 amino acids. CDR3 region: CSAVRLAGGNEQFF. Here the CDR3 DNA reads TGCAGTGCCGTTCGACTAGCGGGAGGCAATGAGCAGTTCTTC.

This clonotype was detected a few times. The chain recombines TRBV20-1 with TRBJ1-2, with TRBD1 as a possible D gene (5 bases). Germline CDR1 reads DFQATT; CDR2 reads SNEGSKA (reference sequence). V was shortened by 4 bases and J by 0 bases, with 9 bases between the two germline ends. CDR3 size: 13 residues. CDR3 sequence reads: CSANGTPNYGYTF. The CDR3 region has the DNA TGCAGTGCTAATGGGACGCCTAACTATGGCTACACCTTC.

In the case of this clonotype: Its ends do not fully match the called genes, so a read error is possible. The chain has TRBV28 and TRBJ2-5; the match to TRBD2 covers 9 bases. This CDR3 spans 15 amino acids. In germline, CDR1 is MDHEN, CDR2 SYDVKM. The CDR3, as DNA: TGTGCCAGCAATTTATTTGGCGGGGGGGAAGAGACCCAGTACTTC. Translated: CASNLFGGGEETQYF.

This clonotype turned up a few times. The J gene is TRBJ1-2, the V gene TRBV21-1; the table's D call, TRBD1, has no DNA check behind it. TRBV21-1 is flagged as a pseudogene. This CDR3 comprises 16 residues. The CDR3 coding sequence is TGTGCCAGCAGCAAAGTTTGGGACAGGGGGGAGGATGGCTACACCTTC. Protein sequence: CASSKVWDRGEDGYTF.

V and J are TRBV11-2 and TRBJ2-3; 12 positions agree with TRBD1. The J segment lost 3 bases and the V segment lost 6 bases, leaving 10 bases of the junction unmatched. Per the germline V gene, CDR1 is SGHAT and CDR2 is FQNNGV. This CDR3 is built from 17 residues. The DNA for the CDR3 is TGTGCCAGCAGATTAACCGGGACAGGGGGCCAGACAGATACGCAGTATTTT. It yields the protein CASRLTGTGGQTDTQYF.